This passage covers 32 T cell receptor beta chains from one sample sequenced in a study of response to subunit inactivated influenza vaccine. TCRdb reanalysed the RT-PCR reads using MiXCR and keeps one entry per CDR3 protein. The sample has almost 600,000 distinct CDR3 sequences, 12% to 15% seen once. The sequenced sample was PBMCs from blood, obtained 12 days after vaccination. The receptors stem from a man aged 45 to 65 who received an inactivated influenza vaccine.

This clonotype has ten or more counts. The V and J genes are TRBV4-3 and TRBJ2-1, with no clear D. The germline V gene has CDR1 LGHNA and CDR2 YSLEER. This CDR3 has 15 residues. V was cut by 3 bases and J by 2 bases, with 11 bases left in between. The CDR3 DNA reads TGCGCCAGCAGCCAGACCGACTCAACCTACAATGAGCAGTTCTTC. Translating gives CASSQTDSTYNEQFF.

A few counts support this clonotype. This chain uses TRBV3-1 with TRBJ1-4; 8 bases are shared with TRBD1. Germline assignment: CDR1 LGHDT and CDR2 YNNKEL (reference sequence). The junction had 5 bases not matched to a gene; V was cut back by 4 bases and J by 4 bases. This CDR3 comprises 15 residues. CDR3 DNA sequence: TGTGCCAGCAGCCCTTTGGACAGGGATAATGAAAAACTGTTTTTT. Its translation is CASSPLDRDNEKLFF.

This clonotype was seen only a few times. The chain carries TRBV7-9 and TRBJ2-3; D is uncertain. This CDR3 is built from 14 residues. V shed 5 bases and J shed 2 bases, with 11 bases lying between them. CDR1 is SEHNR, CDR2 FQNEAQ, per germline (reference sequence). The CDR3: CASSISITTDTQYF. CDR3 DNA sequence: TGTGCCAGCAGCATAAGTATAACCACAGATACGCAGTATTTT.

J is TRBJ2-1 and V is TRBV5-1; 7 bases align to TRBD2. The germline V gene has CDR1 SGHRS and CDR2 YFSETQ. V trimming: 3 bases; J trimming: 8 bases; junction bases outside the gene matches: 8. CDR3 length: 14 residues. In DNA form, the CDR3 reads TGCGCCAGCAGCTCGTCCGGGACTAAGGATGAGCAGTTCTTC. Residues: CASSSSGTKDEQFF.

The V and J genes are TRBV5-1 and TRBJ2-1; D might be TRBD1 (5 bases). Trimming removed 0 bases from V and 6 bases from J, with 13 bases in between. The CDR3 is 15 amino acids. From germline, CDR1 is SGHRS and CDR2 YFSETQ. The CDR3 DNA sequence: TGCGCCAGCAGCTTGGACCCGAACGACAGCAATGAGCAGTTCTTC. This gives the protein CASSLDPNDSNEQFF.

This clonotype has only a few counts. The chain carries TRBV20-1 and TRBJ1-6, with 11 bases identical to TRBD1. Germline CDR1 reads DFQATT; CDR2 reads SNEGSKA (reference sequence). Losses at the gene ends were 6 bases for V and 12 bases for J; bases not matched to a gene: 7. The CDR3 runs to 13 residues. CDR3 coding DNA: TGCAGTGCCCAGAGGACAGGGGGCGAACCCCTCCACTTT. The encoded protein is CSAQRTGGEPLHF.

This clonotype was counted ten times or more. CDR3 loop: CASSLGYNTEAFF. The CDR3 DNA reads as TGTGCCAGCAGCCTAGGGTATAACACTGAAGCTTTCTTT. The gene calls are TRBV7-2 and TRBJ1-1; no clear D gene. The CDR3 covers 13 residues. Trimming took 5 bases from V and 2 from J, leaving 9 bases between them. CDR1 is SGHTA, CDR2 FQGNSA, per germline.

The chain carries TRBV10-2 and TRBJ2-5; no reliable D call. Germline values: CDR1 WSHSY, CDR2 SAAADI. CDR3 length: 12 residues. The V gene lost 4 bases and the J gene lost 5 bases, with 8 bases spanning the gap. The CDR3 spells CASSAVAETQYF. The CDR3 nucleotides read TGCGCCAGCAGTGCGGTTGCGGAGACCCAGTACTTC.

This clonotype was seen a few times. The gene calls are TRBV28 and TRBJ2-4; tentatively, D is TRBD1 or TRBD2 (6 bases each). V was cut by 6 bases and J by 6 bases, with 12 bases left in between. The CDR3 covers 13 residues. Germline V CDR1 and CDR2: MDHEN, SYDVKM. The CDR3 sequence is CASRLQGGNIQYF. Here the CDR3 DNA reads TGTGCCAGCAGGCTACAGGGAGGAAACATTCAGTACTTC.

This clonotype was observed a handful of times. The chain couples TRBV3-1 to TRBJ2-7; perhaps TRBD2 as D (5 bases). The CDR3 length is 11 residues. Germline V gives CDR1 LGHDT, CDR2 YNNKEL (reference sequence). V was clipped by 4 bases and J by 7 bases, with 8 bases between them. Written as DNA, the CDR3 is TGTGCCAGCAGCCGAAGGAGGGAGCAGTACTTC. Amino acids: CASSRRREQYF.

This clonotype was picked up a small number of times. The V call is TRBV20-1, the J call TRBJ2-2; the D is unclear. Germline V CDR1 and CDR2: DFQATT, SNEGSKA (reference sequence). The CDR3 has 13 amino acids. Deletions cut 6 bases from V and 3 bases from J, with 11 bases between. The CDR3 is CSATTSDTGELFF. CDR3 DNA sequence: TGCAGTGCCACGACAAGCGACACCGGGGAGCTGTTTTTT.

The V call is TRBV10-3, the J call TRBJ2-7; unclear D gene. Germline CDR1 reads ENHRY; CDR2 reads SYGVKD. V lost 0 bases to trimming and J lost 2 bases, with 17 bases between them. CDR3 length: 17 amino acids. The CDR3 is CAISESLVIGTTYEQYF. In DNA form, the CDR3 reads TGTGCCATCAGTGAGTCTTTAGTGATAGGCACAACCTACGAGCAGTACTTC.

This clonotype has more than one count but fewer than ten. The chain employs TRBV11-2 and TRBJ2-3; D ambiguous. Germline V gene data show CDR1 as SGHAT and CDR2 as FQNNGV. The CDR3 contains 13 residues. V was shortened by 5 bases and J by 4 bases, with 10 bases between the two germline ends. The CDR3 DNA is TGTGCCAGCAGCCCTGAAGTGGCAGATACGCAGTATTTT. Its protein product is CASSPEVADTQYF.

J is TRBJ2-3 and V is TRBV20-1, with 7 bases that match TRBD2. Germline CDR1 and CDR2: DFQATT and SNEGSKA (reference sequence). This CDR3 is built from 14 residues. V dropped 5 bases and J dropped 4; count of bases not matched to a gene: 9. CDR3 loop: CSALADGWSDTQYF. CDR3 nucleotide sequence: TGCAGTGCTCTAGCGGATGGCTGGTCAGATACGCAGTATTTT.

This clonotype occurred a few times. The chain couples TRBV7-9 to TRBJ1-2; possibly TRBD1 for D (6 bases). CDR1 SEHNR and CDR2 FQNEAQ come from the germline V gene (reference sequence). The CDR3 consists of 14 residues. Trimming pared 6 bases from V and 6 bases from J, leaving 17 bases between. The CDR3 region is CASRKMGGADGYTF. The CDR3 DNA reads as TGTGCCAGCAGAAAAATGGGGGGCGCGGATGGCTACACCTTC.

This clonotype was found a few times. The V and J genes are TRBV5-1 and TRBJ2-6; D gene ambiguous. The ends were cut back, 1 base at V and 1 base at J, with 9 bases in the middle. This CDR3 is 16 amino acids long. Germline CDR1 and CDR2: SGHRS and YFSETQ. CDR3 loop: CASSLPTQSGANVLTF. CDR3 bases: TGCGCCAGCAGCTTGCCGACTCAGTCTGGGGCCAACGTCCTGACTTTC.

This clonotype appeared a few times. The J gene is TRBJ2-7, the V gene TRBV12-3 or TRBV12-4, with D perhaps TRBD1 (5 bases). The V end lost 7 bases, the J end lost 0 bases, and 16 bases lay between the germline ends. The CDR3 totals 15 residues. The CDR3 spells CASNKVGRASYEQYF. The DNA for the CDR3 is TGTGCCAGCAACAAGGTGGGCAGGGCCTCCTACGAGCAGTACTTC.

In its sample, this clonotype was seen many times. This rearrangement joins TRBV12-3 or TRBV12-4 to TRBJ2-1, with 14 nucleotides matching TRBD2. This CDR3 is 18 amino acids long. For the CDR3, the DNA is TGTGCAGTGACTGCCGGGACTAGCGGGAGAGGCTCCTACAATGAGCAGTTCTTC. Amino acid sequence: CAVTAGTSGRGSYNEQFF.

V and J are TRBV12-3 or TRBV12-4 and TRBJ1-2, with D perhaps TRBD1 (5 bases). This CDR3 has 13 residues. V shed 3 bases and J shed 12 bases, with 17 bases lying between them. CDR3 in amino acids: CASSLGRVGPDTF. In nucleotides, the CDR3 is TGTGCCAGCAGTTTGGGCAGGGTGGGACCCGACACCTTC.

This clonotype has a count of ten or more. The CDR3 here is CASSPTGPANTGELFF. The CDR3 coding sequence is TGTGCCAGCAGTCCAACAGGGCCGGCGAACACCGGGGAGCTGTTTTTT. The rearrangement links TRBV12-3 or TRBV12-4 to TRBJ2-2, with D perhaps TRBD1 (6 bases). V was clipped by 5 bases and J by 0 bases, with 13 bases between them. The CDR3 has 16 amino acids.

This chain joins TRBV7-2 and TRBJ2-4; perhaps TRBD1 as D (5 bases). The CDR3 runs to 14 residues. The V end was cut by 5 bases, the J end by 3 bases, with 11 bases between. The germline CDR1 and CDR2 sequences are SGHTA and FQGNSA. CDR3 loop: CASSATGDKNIQYF. The CDR3 nucleotides read TGTGCCAGCAGCGCTACAGGTGACAAAAACATTCAGTACTTC.

The chain employs TRBV20-1 and TRBJ2-5, with a tentative D call TRBD1 (5 bases). The CDR3 contains 13 residues. V was pared by 7 bases and J by 0 bases, with 12 bases between. Germline assignment: CDR1 DFQATT and CDR2 SNEGSKA (reference sequence). Here the CDR3 reads CSGDPGYQETQYF. As DNA, the CDR3 is TGCAGTGGAGACCCAGGGTACCAAGAGACCCAGTACTTC.

In DNA form, the CDR3 reads TGCGCCAGCAGCACGCACGACAGGGGACCTGGAAACACCATATATTTT. As protein: CASSTHDRGPGNTIYF. The chain is built from TRBV5-1 and TRBJ1-3; 8 bases agree with TRBD1. V lost 4 bases, J lost 2 bases, and 8 bases stayed unmatched. The CDR3 extends over 16 amino acids. Germline CDR1 SGHRS, CDR2 YFSETQ.

The V and J genes are TRBV28 and TRBJ2-5, with 10 bases that match TRBD2. V shed 5 bases, J shed 2 bases, and the junction held 8 bases outside the gene matches. The CDR3 is 16 residues long. CDR1 and CDR2 from the germline V gene are MDHEN and SYDVKM. The CDR3 sequence: CASSPSVAGGQETQYF. In DNA form, the CDR3 reads TGTGCCAGCAGTCCTTCAGTAGCGGGGGGACAAGAGACCCAGTACTTC.

The CDR3 DNA sequence: TGTGCCAGCAGTTATTCAGGGGATAGTCAGCCCCAGCATTTT. It specifies CASSYSGDSQPQHF. The chain employs TRBV6-5 and TRBJ1-5, with D perhaps TRBD1 (6 bases). V lost 3 bases to trimming and J lost 6 bases, with 12 bases between them. Germline loops: CDR1 MNHEY, CDR2 SVGAGI. The CDR3 is 14 amino acids.

V gene TRBV27 combines with J gene TRBJ2-7; 7 nucleotides align to TRBD2. V was pared by 1 base and J by 3 bases, with 6 bases of the junction left unmatched. This CDR3 has 15 residues. Germline CDR1 MNHEY, CDR2 SMNVEV (reference sequence). CDR3 protein: CASSLLPSGDYEQYF. The CDR3 region has the DNA TGTGCCAGCAGTTTATTGCCTAGCGGTGACTACGAGCAGTACTTC.

The V and J genes are TRBV20-1 and TRBJ2-7; D remains ambiguous. The CDR3 consists of 13 residues. Deletions cut 5 bases from V and 0 bases from J, with 11 bases between. Germline V gene lookup returns CDR1 DFQATT and CDR2 SNEGSKA (reference sequence). The CDR3 is CSAEEDGSYEQYF. CDR3 nucleotide sequence: TGCAGTGCTGAAGAAGACGGCTCCTACGAGCAGTACTTC.

The CDR3 coding sequence is TGTGCCAGCAGTTACTCGACGCGGCTTAACTATGGCTACACCTTC. It specifies CASSYSTRLNYGYTF. This sequence joins TRBV6-2 or TRBV6-3 and TRBJ1-2, with unresolved D. The CDR3 length is 15 residues. Germline CDR1 MNHEY, CDR2 SVGEGT. V shed 0 bases and J shed 1 base, with 9 bases lying between them.

This clonotype was seen only a few times. The rearrangement uses TRBV5-6 and TRBJ2-7; D is perhaps TRBD1 (6 bases). CDR3 length: 12 amino acids. Trimming took off 4 bases at V and 6 bases at J, with 11 bases between the two ends. Germline CDR1 and CDR2: SGHDT and YYEEEE. CDR3 protein: CASSQWDTEQYF. DNA for the CDR3: TGTGCCAGCAGCCAATGGGACACCGAGCAGTACTTC.

The chain joins TRBV7-2 to TRBJ2-7, with 10 bases aligning to TRBD1. The V gene's germline CDR1 is SGHTA and CDR2 FQGNSA. The CDR3 has 15 amino acids. V lost 7 bases, J lost 3 bases, and 9 bases stayed unmatched. The CDR3 is CASTQTGQGIYEQYF. DNA for the CDR3: TGTGCCAGCACCCAAACGGGACAGGGGATCTACGAGCAGTACTTC. The full variable domain, its missing parts supplied by reference TRBV7-2 and TRBJ2-7, is GAGVSQSPSNKVTEKGKDVELRCDPISGHTALYWYRQSLGQGLEFLIYFQGNSAPDKSGLPSDRFSAERTGGSVSTLTIQRTQQEDSAVYLCASTQTGQGIYEQYFGPGTRLTVT.

This clonotype occurred a few times. For the CDR3, the DNA is TGCGCCAGCAGCCATTATCAGGGAACTGAAGCTTTCTTT. Amino acids: CASSHYQGTEAFF. This chain links TRBV4-1 with TRBJ1-1; perhaps TRBD1 as D (5 bases). Germline-derived CDR1 and CDR2 are MGHRA and YSYEKL. Trimming pared 3 bases from V and 5 bases from J, leaving 10 bases between. The CDR3 runs 13 residues.

This clonotype was recorded a few times. The chain carries TRBV28 and TRBJ2-1; D perhaps matches TRBD1 (5 bases). The CDR3 has 12 residues. Germline CDR1 and CDR2: MDHEN and SYDVKM. V lost 3 bases and J 10 bases, leaving 10 bases between the germline ends. The DNA for the CDR3 is TGTGCCAGCAGTTTTGGGGCTTTGGAGCAGTTCTTC. Translation: CASSFGALEQFF.